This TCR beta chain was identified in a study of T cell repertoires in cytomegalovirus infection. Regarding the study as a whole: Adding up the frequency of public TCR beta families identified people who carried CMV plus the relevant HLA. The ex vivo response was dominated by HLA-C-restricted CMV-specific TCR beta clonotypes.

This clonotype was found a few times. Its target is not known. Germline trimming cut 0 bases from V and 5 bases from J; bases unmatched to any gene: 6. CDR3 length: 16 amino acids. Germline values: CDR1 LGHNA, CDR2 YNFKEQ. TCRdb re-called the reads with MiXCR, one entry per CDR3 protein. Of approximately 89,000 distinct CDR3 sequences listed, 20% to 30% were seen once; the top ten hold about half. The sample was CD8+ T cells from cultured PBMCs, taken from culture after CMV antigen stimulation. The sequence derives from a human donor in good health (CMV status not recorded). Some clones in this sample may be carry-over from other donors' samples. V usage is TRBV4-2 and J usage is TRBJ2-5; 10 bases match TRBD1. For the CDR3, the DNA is TGTGCCAGCAGCCAAGACGCCGGGACAGGGGACGAGACCCAGTACTTC. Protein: CASSQDAGTGDETQYF.